A selection of T cell receptor beta chains follows, all from one sample in a study of blood T cell repertoires in COVID-19. Assay used: immunoSEQ multiplex PCR; TCRdb lists only in-frame clones, some missing. This table has fewer than 90,000 clones, about 83% appearing once. Sequenced sample: peripheral blood. These receptors were collected from a human donor in a cohort sampled during active COVID-19. The CDR3 runs from the conserved cysteine through the conserved F or W. The D gene is left open where the match is weak. Clone size is given for some rows only: seen once, a few or many times, or a class if the clone is expanded.

>15|TRBD2|TRBV6-1|TRBJ2-7|NA
CASSEVLAGVGEQYF
TGTGCCAGCAGTGAAGTTCTAGCGGGAGTTGGGGAGCAGTACTTC
>11|NA|TRBV20-1|TRBJ2-7|NA
CSATQPQEQYF
TGCAGTGCTACCCAACCCCAGGAGCAGTACTTC
>15|NA|TRBV29-1|TRBJ2-7|NA
CSVASGQLPSYEQYF
TGCAGCGTTGCGTCGGGACAACTTCCGTCCTACGAGCAGTACTTC
>13|TRBD1|TRBV28|TRBJ2-1|NA
CASSLDRANEQFF
TGTGCCAGCAGTTTGGACAGGGCAAATGAGCAGTTCTTC
>14|NA|TRBV15|TRBJ2-5|NA
CATSRGSLVETQYF
TGTGCCACCAGCAGGGGGAGCCTAGTAGAGACCCAGTACTTC
>13|NA|TRBV19|TRBJ2-7|NA
CASSMVSANEQYF
TGTGCCAGTAGTATGGTCAGCGCAAACGAGCAGTACTTC
>15|TRBD2|TRBV28|TRBJ2-3|NA
CASRISGSGSDTQYF
TGTGCCAGCAGGATTAGCGGGAGTGGATCAGATACGCAGTATTTT
>14|TRBD1|TRBV6-5|TRBJ2-7|NA
CASTNRGRGGEQYF
TGTGCCAGCACAAACAGGGGGAGAGGCGGGGAGCAGTACTTC
>17|TRBD2|TRBV9|TRBJ2-3|NA
CASSFQTSGSSTDTQYF
TGTGCCAGCAGCTTTCAGACTAGCGGGAGTAGCACAGATACGCAGTATTTT
>13|NA|TRBV5-1|TRBJ1-1|NA
CASSSQGLTEAFF
TGCGCCAGCAGCTCGCAGGGTCTTACGGAAGCTTTCTTT
>14|TRBD1|TRBV6-6|TRBJ1-1|NA
CASRSTGVSTEAFF
TGTGCCAGCAGAAGCACAGGGGTTAGCACTGAAGCTTTCTTT
>14|NA|TRBV6-5|TRBJ1-5|NA
CASRGQKLNQPQHF
TGTGCCAGCAGGGGACAAAAACTCAATCAGCCCCAGCATTTT
>16|TRBD2|TRBV5-5|TRBJ2-7|once
CASSLSASGTIYEQYF
TGTGCCAGCAGCTTGTCGGCTAGCGGGACTATTTACGAGCAGTACTTC
>13|NA|TRBV15|TRBJ1-3|few
CATSRDQGNTIYF
TGTGCCACCAGCAGAGATCAGGGAAACACCATATATTTT
>14|NA|TRBV18|TRBJ2-3|NA
CASSPGAPRDTQYF
TGTGCCAGCTCACCAGGGGCGCCGCGGGATACGCAGTATTTT
>12|NA|TRBV30|TRBJ2-5|few
CAGGLGGETQYF
TGTGCGGGGGGGCTTGGAGGGGAGACCCAGTACTTC
>13|NA|TRBV2|TRBJ2-7|NA
CASCTGSSYEQYF
TGTGCCAGCTGTACGGGGAGCTCCTACGAGCAGTACTTC
>13|TRBD1|TRBV18|TRBJ1-2|NA
CASSTGQGYGYTF
TGTGCCAGCTCAACTGGACAGGGCTACGGCTACACCTTC
>16|TRBD1|TRBV3-1/TRBV3-2|TRBJ2-7|few
CASSQISWDRPYEQYF
TGTGCCAGCAGCCAAATCTCGTGGGACAGGCCGTACGAGCAGTACTTC
>19|NA|TRBV21-1|TRBJ2-2|many
CASSKGGQGNVGDTGELFF
TGTGCCAGCAGCAAAGGGGGACAGGGTAACGTCGGCGACACCGGGGAGCTGTTTTTT
>12|TRBD1|TRBV9|TRBJ2-1|NA
CASSVDYRGKVF
TGTGCCAGCAGCGTAGATTACAGGGGGAAGGTCTTC
>14|NA|TRBV28|TRBJ2-3|NA
CASRLPAGANTQYF
TGTGCCAGCAGACTACCGGCAGGGGCAAATACGCAGTATTTT
>15|NA|TRBV29-1|TRBJ2-3|NA
CSVEIYGSRTDTQYF
TGCAGCGTTGAGATCTACGGTTCCCGCACAGATACGCAGTATTTT
>11|NA|TRBV20-1|TRBJ2-1|NA
CSARRDNEQFF
TGCAGTGCTAGGAGGGACAATGAGCAGTTCTTC
>18|TRBD2|TRBV6-2/TRBV6-3|TRBJ2-7|NA
CASSFRLGSGRPSYEQYF
TGTGCCAGCAGTTTCCGGTTGGGTAGCGGGAGGCCCTCCTACGAGCAGTACTTC
>13|NA|TRBV27|TRBJ1-2|NA
CASTRGLNYGYTF
TGTGCCAGCACCCGGGGACTGAACTATGGCTACACCTTC
>14|NA|TRBV7-2|TRBJ1-1|NA
CASSLQQGRTEAFF
TGTGCCAGCAGCTTACAACAGGGTCGAACTGAAGCTTTCTTT